This is a list of T cell receptor beta chains from one sample in a study of CD8 T cells in Susac syndrome. TCRdb re-analysed the immunoSEQ multiplex PCR reads in MiXCR, keeping a single row per CDR3 protein. The sample records 200,000 to 300,000 distinct CDR3 sequences, 93% being singletons. Sequenced material: CD4+ T cells from PBMCs. These TCRs come from a human donor with multiple sclerosis. CDR3s include the opening cysteine and the closing phenylalanine or tryptophan. A D gene is named only where the DNA matches it firmly.

v_call	d_call	j_call	cdr3_nt	cdr3_aa
TRBV7-2	NA	TRBJ2-3	TGTGCCAGCAGCTTACTGGTCCGGCCCAGTACGCAGTATTTT	CASSLLVRPSTQYF
TRBV5-4	TRBD2	TRBJ2-1	TGTGCCAGCAGCTTGGAGCGGGGGGGCTCCTACAATGAGCAGTTCTTC	CASSLERGGSYNEQFF
TRBV3-1	NA	TRBJ1-1	TGTGCCAGCAGTTACCGGACGGTGAACACTGAAGCTTTCTTT	CASSYRTVNTEAFF
TRBV24-1	NA	TRBJ2-1	TGTGCCACCAGTGATTTTGATGAGCAGTTCTTC	CATSDFDEQFF
TRBV7-2	TRBD2	TRBJ2-3	TGTGCCAGCAGCTCAGTTTCCCGCGGGGGGGATACGCAGTATTTT	CASSSVSRGGDTQYF
TRBV6-5	TRBD2	TRBJ2-2	TGTGCCAGCAGCCGCATAGCGGGGGGGGAGCTGTTTTTT	CASSRIAGGELFF
TRBV28	TRBD1	TRBJ2-7	TGTGCCAGCAGGGCGCTGGGACAGGGAGCCGAGCAGTACTTC	CASRALGQGAEQYF
TRBV11-3	NA	TRBJ2-3	TGTGCCAGCAGCTTAGCCCCGGCCACTACAGATACGCAGTATTTT	CASSLAPATTDTQYF
TRBV5-1	NA	TRBJ1-1	TGCGCCAGCATCAAGGACAGCATGAACACTGAAGCTTTCTTT	CASIKDSMNTEAFF
TRBV12-3/TRBV12-4	TRBD2	TRBJ2-2	TGTGCCAGCAGTTTCTTTATAAGCGGGGGGAACACCGGGGAGCTGTTTTTT	CASSFFISGGNTGELFF
TRBV2	NA	TRBJ1-5	TGTGCCAGCGCACCACCGGGACGGTCTTATAGCAATCAGCCCCAGCATTTT	CASAPPGRSYSNQPQHF
TRBV28	NA	TRBJ2-1	TGTGCCAGCAGCTCCCCCGCTGGGAGCTCCTACAATGAGCAGTTCTTC	CASSSPAGSSYNEQFF
TRBV6-1	NA	TRBJ2-5	TGTGCCAGCAGTCCCCCGGGATCTTCGGCGGAGACCCAGTACTTC	CASSPPGSSAETQYF
TRBV6-1	TRBD1	TRBJ1-2	TGTGCCAGCAGTTCGGGACAGGGGGTCGGCTACACCTTC	CASSSGQGVGYTF
TRBV7-9	TRBD1	TRBJ2-5	TGTGCCAGCAGCTCGGGACAGCTAAGCCAAGAGACCCAGTACTTC	CASSSGQLSQETQYF
TRBV20-1	NA	TRBJ1-1	TGCAGTGCTAGAGATTGGGGCAGAACGAACACTGAAGCTTTCTTT	CSARDWGRTNTEAFF
TRBV3-1	NA	TRBJ1-1	TGTGCCAGCAGCCCCTCCGGGGCTTTAAACACTGAAGCTTTCTTT	CASSPSGALNTEAFF
TRBV13	NA	TRBJ1-1	TGTGCCAGCAGCTTAAACGTCCAGGGTGGTACTGAAGCTTTCTTT	CASSLNVQGGTEAFF
TRBV4-1	NA	TRBJ2-1	TGCGCCAGCAGCCCCCGTGGGTCAGAGGCCACATACAATGAGCAGTTCTTC	CASSPRGSEATYNEQFF
TRBV28	TRBD1	TRBJ2-7	TGTGCCAGCAATTCCGGGACAGGGAGGTACGAGCAGTACTTC	CASNSGTGRYEQYF
TRBV5-1	TRBD1	TRBJ2-2	TGCGCCAGCGAACCGGGACAGGGAGCCGGGGAGCTGTTTTTT	CASEPGQGAGELFF
TRBV11-2	NA	TRBJ2-7	TGTGCCAGCAGCTTAGCCAGGGGCACCTACGAGCAGTACTTC	CASSLARGTYEQYF
TRBV7-8	NA	TRBJ1-5	TGTGCCAGCAGCTTAGTGAGGTCACCTCAGCCCCAGCATTTT	CASSLVRSPQPQHF
TRBV5-1	NA	TRBJ1-2	TGCGCCAGCAGCTCGGGCGACGGGGGTCGCTATGGCTACACCTTC	CASSSGDGGRYGYTF
TRBV19	NA	TRBJ1-5	TGTGCCAGTAGGATTTTTGATAGCAATCAGCCCCAGCATTTT	CASRIFDSNQPQHF
TRBV5-6	TRBD2	TRBJ2-1	TGTGCCAGCAGCCCGGGGGGGACCTCCTACAATGAGCAGTTCTTC	CASSPGGTSYNEQFF
TRBV12-3/TRBV12-4	TRBD1	TRBJ1-6	TGTGCCAGCAGCGTAGCAGGGGGCATTTCACCCCTCCACTTT	CASSVAGGISPLHF
TRBV11-1	NA	TRBJ2-1	TGTGCCAGCAGCTTAGTTATTTCGCCAGCAAGAGCCAGCTCCTACAATGAGCAGTTCTTC	CASSLVISPARASSYNEQFF
TRBV28	TRBD2	TRBJ2-1	TGTGCCAGCATCCCCGGGACTAGCATACACAATGAGCAGTTCTTC	CASIPGTSIHNEQFF